The 20 T cell receptor beta chains presented below share a single source sample, sequenced in a study of T cells after yellow fever vaccination. Via MiXCR, TCRdb re-called the 5' RACE reads, giving one row per CDR3 protein. The sample lists some 320,000 distinct CDR3 sequences; roughly 9.4% were seen once. The material sequenced was PBMCs, taken on the day of the first yellow fever vaccination. Source of these receptors: a young man who received the YFV17D yellow fever vaccine.

This clonotype was picked up a small number of times. This chain's CDR3 is CASSEAQGTGELFF. The DNA for the CDR3 is TGTGCCAGCAGTGAAGCGCAAGGGACCGGGGAGCTGTTTTTT. The chain recombines TRBV2 with TRBJ2-2; D is uncertain. The CDR3 has 14 residues. The V end lost 0 bases, the J end lost 5 bases, and 7 bases lay between the germline ends. Germline V CDR1 and CDR2: SNHLY, FYNNEI.

This clonotype was observed a few times. The chain combines TRBV12-3 or TRBV12-4 with TRBJ1-5; no clear D. CDR3 length: 15 residues. Trimming removed 3 bases from V and 7 bases from J, with 16 bases in between. The CDR3 DNA follows: TGTGCCAGCAGTTTCGACGGCGGGGAAGACCAGCCCCAGCATTTT. The encoded protein is CASSFDGGEDQPQHF.

This clonotype was observed many times. The chain employs TRBV7-2 and TRBJ2-5; D is perhaps TRBD2 (5 bases). Between the trimmed V and J ends, which lost 1 base and 4 bases, there was a span of 7 bases. Germline loops: CDR1 SGHTA, CDR2 FQGNSA. The CDR3 runs 13 residues. DNA of the CDR3: TGTGCCAGCAGCTTAGTTGGGAGAGAGACCCAGTACTTC. Translated, it gives CASSLVGRETQYF.

Many counts were recorded for this clonotype. This chain joins TRBV12-3 or TRBV12-4 and TRBJ2-1, with D perhaps matching TRBD1 or TRBD2 (5 bases each). The CDR3 is made up of 17 amino acids. Trimming removed 5 bases from V and 6 bases from J, with 23 bases in between. DNA of the CDR3: TGTGCCAGCAGTGGGGACCATGGGAACCCAGGCGGCAATGAGCAGTTCTTC. Protein: CASSGDHGNPGGNEQFF.

This clonotype was picked up a small number of times. The gene calls are TRBV6-4 and TRBJ2-5; D is ambiguous. V lost 7 bases to trimming and J lost 1 base, with 16 bases between them. The V gene's germline CDR1 is MRHNA and CDR2 SNTAGT. CDR3 size: 15 residues. CDR3: CASTHPSDTQETQYF. The DNA of the CDR3 is TGTGCCAGCACTCACCCTTCCGACACCCAAGAGACCCAGTACTTC.

This clonotype was seen only a few times. For the CDR3, the DNA is TGTGCCAGCTCATCATCCGGGGGCAGGCAGACCCAGTACTTC. This codes for CASSSSGGRQTQYF. V usage is TRBV18 and J usage is TRBJ2-5; either TRBD1 or TRBD2 may fit D (6 bases each). Germline V lookup: CDR1 KGHSH, CDR2 LQKENI. The CDR3 loop spans 14 amino acids. Between the trimmed V and J ends, which lost 5 bases and 6 bases, there was a span of 16 bases.

This clonotype has a handful of counts. This chain connects TRBV4-2 to TRBJ2-2; D unclear. Germline assignment: CDR1 LGHNA and CDR2 YNFKEQ. V lost 1 base and J 4 bases, leaving 13 bases between the germline ends. The CDR3 covers 16 residues. The CDR3 loop reads CASSQVVQASTGELFF. As DNA, the CDR3 is TGTGCCAGCAGCCAAGTTGTGCAGGCTAGCACCGGGGAGCTGTTTTTT.

The chain employs TRBV2 and TRBJ1-1; perhaps TRBD1 as D (5 bases). V lost 10 bases and J 2 bases, leaving 11 bases between the germline ends. In germline, CDR1 is SNHLY, CDR2 FYNNEI. This CDR3 is 12 amino acids long. The CDR3 is CATRDDNTEAFF. In DNA form, the CDR3 reads TGTGCCACCCGGGACGACAACACTGAAGCTTTCTTT.

This clonotype was seen repeatedly, ten times or more. The rearrangement joins TRBV5-1 to TRBJ2-3; no reliable D call. This CDR3 contains 15 residues. Between the trimmed V and J ends, which lost 1 base and 1 base, there was a span of 10 bases. From germline, CDR1 is SGHRS and CDR2 YFSETQ. DNA for the CDR3: TGCGCCAGCAGCTTGAAACTTGGGGGCACAGATACGCAGTATTTT. This sequence encodes CASSLKLGGTDTQYF. Together with reference TRBV5-1 and TRBJ2-3, the CDR3 gives the full variable domain: KAGVTQTPRYLIKTRGQQVTLSCSPISGHRSVSWYQQTPGQGLQFLFEYFSETQRNKGNFPGRFSGRQFSNSRSEMNVSTLELGDSALYLCASSLKLGGTDTQYFGPGTRLTVL.

This clonotype came up many times. V gene TRBV29-1 combines with J gene TRBJ2-2; D possibly corresponds to TRBD2 (6 bases). Germline V CDR1 and CDR2: SQVTM, ANQGSEA. V lost 3 bases, J lost 6 bases, and 17 bases lay in between. The CDR3 totals 15 residues. This chain's CDR3 is CSVEREQNGAGELFF. In DNA, the CDR3 is TGCAGCGTTGAGCGGGAACAAAATGGGGCCGGGGAGCTGTTTTTT.

The chain has TRBV7-2 and TRBJ1-2; D might be TRBD1 (5 bases). The CDR3 extends over 17 amino acids. V dropped 2 bases and J dropped 0 bases, with 16 bases sitting between them. CDR1 is SGHTA, CDR2 FQGNSA, per germline. CDR3 in amino acids: CASSLWQGAKANYGYTF. The DNA of the CDR3 is TGTGCCAGCAGCTTATGGCAGGGCGCAAAAGCTAACTATGGCTACACCTTC. Based on the CDR3 plus reference TRBV7-2 and TRBJ1-2, the full variable domain is GAGVSQSPSNKVTEKGKDVELRCDPISGHTALYWYRQSLGQGLEFLIYFQGNSAPDKSGLPSDRFSAERTGGSVSTLTIQRTQQEDSAVYLCASSLWQGAKANYGYTFGSGTRLTVV.

This clonotype has just a few counts. V gene TRBV5-1 combines with J gene TRBJ2-3; 9 nucleotides align to TRBD1. The CDR3 covers 16 residues. V lost 3 bases and J lost 5; bases outside the gene matches: 10. Germline CDR1 SGHRS, CDR2 YFSETQ. The CDR3 sequence: CASSYIPGTGRDTQYF. In DNA form, the CDR3 reads TGCGCCAGCAGCTATATCCCCGGGACAGGGAGAGATACGCAGTATTTT.

The chain uses TRBV7-8 and TRBJ2-7, with 7 bases lining up with TRBD2. Germline V gives CDR1 SGHVS, CDR2 FQNEAQ. This CDR3 is built from 18 residues. Trimming took 2 bases from V and 2 from J; bases not matched to a gene: 15. DNA for the CDR3: TGTGCCAGCAGCTTAATAGGACCCAGCGGGACTCGAGCCTACGAGCAGTACTTC. Amino acids: CASSLIGPSGTRAYEQYF. Drawing the rest from reference TRBV7-8 and TRBJ2-7, the complete variable domain is GAGVSQSPRYKVAKRGQDVALRCDPISGHVSLFWYQQALGQGPEFLTYFQNEAQLDKSGLPSDRFFAERPEGSVSTLKIQRTQQEDSAVYLCASSLIGPSGTRAYEQYFGPGTRLTVT.

This chain connects TRBV28 to TRBJ2-7, with TRBD1 identical over 9 bases. This CDR3 region has 17 residues. CDR1 MDHEN and CDR2 SYDVKM come from the germline V gene. The trim removed 2 bases at V and 0 bases at J, leaving 8 bases unmatched. The CDR3 DNA sequence: TGTGCCAGCAGTTTACCCCTGACAGGGGGGAGCTCCTACGAGCAGTACGTC. Amino acids: CASSLPLTGGSSYEQYV.

At least ten counts were recorded for this clonotype. The gene calls are TRBV4-1 and TRBJ2-5, with D maybe TRBD2 (6 bases). Per germline, CDR1 MGHRA and CDR2 YSYEKL. This CDR3 region has 14 residues. Trimming shortened V by 1 base and J by 4 bases, and 10 bases separated the two germline ends. The CDR3 sequence: CASSQGTIPETQYF. The CDR3 coding sequence is TGCGCCAGCAGCCAAGGGACTATTCCAGAGACCCAGTACTTC.

Only a few counts were recorded for this clonotype. This rearrangement joins TRBV6-2 or TRBV6-3 to TRBJ1-5; TRBD1 matches at 10 bases. The CDR3 consists of 15 residues. CDR1 and CDR2 (germline): MNHEY, SVGEGT. With 5 bases clipped from V and 6 bases from J, the junction kept 7 bases outside the gene matches. The CDR3 sequence is CASSRGTGVVQPQHF. The CDR3 coding sequence is TGTGCCAGCAGTCGCGGGACAGGGGTGGTTCAGCCCCAGCATTTT.

The sample holds many counts of this clonotype. The V gene is TRBV6-2 or TRBV6-3, the J gene TRBJ2-3, with 10 bases matching TRBD2. This CDR3 is built from 14 residues. In germline, CDR1 is MNHEY, CDR2 SVGEGT. J lost 7 bases, V lost 4 bases, and 5 bases had no gene match. CDR3 protein: CASSSGLATNTQYF. For the CDR3, the DNA is TGTGCCAGCAGTTCGGGACTAGCGACGAATACGCAGTATTTT.

This clonotype was recorded at least ten times. The V call is TRBV5-6, the J call TRBJ2-3; tentative D call: TRBD2 (6 bases). CDR3 size: 13 residues. With 3 bases removed from V and 1 base from J, the gap between germline ends came to 6 bases. CDR1 and CDR2 (germline): SGHDT, YYEEEE. Here the CDR3 reads CASSSGGTDTQYF. CDR3 DNA sequence: TGTGCCAGCAGCTCGGGGGGCACAGATACGCAGTATTTT.

A few counts support this clonotype. The V and J genes are TRBV6-5 and TRBJ2-7; maybe TRBD1 (6 bases). The germline V gene has CDR1 MNHEY and CDR2 SVGAGI. V was cut by 3 bases and J by 5 bases, with 14 bases left in between. The CDR3 contains 14 residues. DNA for the CDR3: TGTGCCAGCAGTTATCAGGGGTGGCTCGACGAGCAGTACTTC. Amino acid sequence: CASSYQGWLDEQYF.

There are many counts of this clonotype. The chain joins TRBV2 to TRBJ2-5, with 12 bases lining up with TRBD1. V shed 4 bases and J 5 bases; nucleotides not matched to a gene: 5. The V gene's germline CDR1 is SNHLY and CDR2 FYNNEI. The CDR3 contains 15 residues. CDR3 in amino acids: CASSGGTGGPETQYF. The DNA of the CDR3 is TGTGCCAGCAGTGGCGGGACAGGGGGCCCGGAGACCCAGTACTTC.